The T cell receptor (beta chain) under discussion was sequenced for a study of tumor and adjacent non-tumor tissue in lung cancer. Study in general: Histology: about twelve adenocarcinoma, 2 squamous cell carcinoma, 1 small cell lung cancer. About 4.2 million productive TCRbeta reads were obtained per sample on average.

This clonotype has a single count. Its antigen is not known. No cell sorting was done before RNA was extracted from the tissue. A modified ARM-PCR protocol with three rounds of nested PCR amplified TCRbeta. TCRdb independently ran MiXCR on the multiplex PCR reads; one entry per CDR3 protein. The sample shows roughly 120,000 distinct CDR3 sequences, about 87% of them seen only once. Study-wide points: Top 100 clones took a larger repertoire share in normal lung. TCR diversity was significantly greater in tumor than normal lung tissue.

This clonotype was sampled from a man between 65 and 79 years old with non-small cell lung cancer. Input material: lung tumor tissue.

This chain's CDR3 is CASSLLEGLGNEQFF. DNA of the CDR3: TGTGCCAGCAGTTTGCTGGAGGGCCTGGGGAATGAGCAGTTCTTC. The V call is TRBV28, the J call TRBJ2-1; a weak D match, TRBD2 (6 bases). Germline CDR1 reads MDHEN; CDR2 reads SYDVKM. V lost 3 bases and J 7 bases, leaving 16 bases between the germline ends. This CDR3 has 15 amino acids. Together with reference TRBV28 and TRBJ2-1, the CDR3 gives the full variable domain: DVKVTQSSRYLVKRTGEKVFLECVQDMDHENMFWYRQDPGLGLRLIYFSYDVKMKEKGDIPEGYSVSREKKERFSLILESASTNQTSMYLCASSLLEGLGNEQFFGPGTRLTVL.